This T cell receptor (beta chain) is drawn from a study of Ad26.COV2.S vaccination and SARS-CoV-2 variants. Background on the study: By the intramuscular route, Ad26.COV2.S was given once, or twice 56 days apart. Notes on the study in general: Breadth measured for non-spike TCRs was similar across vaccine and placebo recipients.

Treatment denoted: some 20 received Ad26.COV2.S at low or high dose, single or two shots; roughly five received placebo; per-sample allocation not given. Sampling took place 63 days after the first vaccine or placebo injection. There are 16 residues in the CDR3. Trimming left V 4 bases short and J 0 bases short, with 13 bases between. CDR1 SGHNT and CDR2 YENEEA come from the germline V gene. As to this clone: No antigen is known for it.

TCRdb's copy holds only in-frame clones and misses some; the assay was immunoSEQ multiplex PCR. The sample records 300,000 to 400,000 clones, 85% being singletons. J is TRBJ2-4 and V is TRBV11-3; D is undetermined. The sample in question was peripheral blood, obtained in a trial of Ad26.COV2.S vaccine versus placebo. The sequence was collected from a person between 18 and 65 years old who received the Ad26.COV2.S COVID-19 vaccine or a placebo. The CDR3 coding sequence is TGTGCCAGCAGCTCACCCTCCCCAGTAGCCAAAAACATTCAGTACTTC. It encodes CASSSPSPVAKNIQYF.